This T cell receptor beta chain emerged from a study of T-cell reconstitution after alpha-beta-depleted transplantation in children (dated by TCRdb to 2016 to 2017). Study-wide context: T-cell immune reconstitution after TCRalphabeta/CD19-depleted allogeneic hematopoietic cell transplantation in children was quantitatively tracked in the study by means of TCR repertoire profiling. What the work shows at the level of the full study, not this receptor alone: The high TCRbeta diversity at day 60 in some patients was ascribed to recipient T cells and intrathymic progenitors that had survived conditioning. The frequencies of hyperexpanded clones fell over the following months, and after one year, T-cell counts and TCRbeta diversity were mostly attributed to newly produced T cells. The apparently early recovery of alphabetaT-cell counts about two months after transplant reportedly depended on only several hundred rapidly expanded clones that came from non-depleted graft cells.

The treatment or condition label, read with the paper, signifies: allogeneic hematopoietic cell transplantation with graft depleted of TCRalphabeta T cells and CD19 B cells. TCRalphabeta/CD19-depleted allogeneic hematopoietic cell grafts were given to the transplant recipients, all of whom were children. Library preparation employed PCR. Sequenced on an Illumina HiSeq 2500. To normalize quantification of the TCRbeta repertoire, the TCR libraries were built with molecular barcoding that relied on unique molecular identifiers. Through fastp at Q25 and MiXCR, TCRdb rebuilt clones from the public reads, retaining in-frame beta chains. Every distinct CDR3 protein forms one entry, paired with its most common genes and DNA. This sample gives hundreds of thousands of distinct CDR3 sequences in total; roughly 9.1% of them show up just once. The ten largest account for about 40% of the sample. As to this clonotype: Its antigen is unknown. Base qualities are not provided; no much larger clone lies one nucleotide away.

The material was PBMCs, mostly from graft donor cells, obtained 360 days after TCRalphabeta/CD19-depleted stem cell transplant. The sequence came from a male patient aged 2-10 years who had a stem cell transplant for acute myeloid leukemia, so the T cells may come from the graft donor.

In nucleotide form, the sequence is TGCAGCGTTGGCGGAAAGGCAGAGAGGAACACTGAAGCTTTCTTT. The encoded protein is CSVGGKAERNTEAFF. Here the chain combines TRBV29-1 and TRBJ1-1; no D segment can be confidently identified. The junction carries 16 bases between V and J, which are trimmed by 4 bases and 1 base respectively. There are 15 amino acids in the CDR3, from cysteine to phenylalanine inclusive. Only CDR3 DNA remains: 45 bases, in frame from the first base. The germline V gene sets CDR1 to SQVTM and CDR2 to ANQGSEA.